The entry below describes one T cell receptor beta chain. Its binding antigen is unknown. Base qualities are not provided; no much larger clone lies one nucleotide away. The data are from a study of OX40 agonist ivuxolimab in advanced cancers. Describing the broader study: Ivuxolimab was a fully human IgG2 agonistic monoclonal antibody targeting the costimulatory receptor OX40 (CD134). Among the approximately 50 dose-escalation patients, about 19 had hepatocellular carcinoma, around 15 melanoma, 9 renal cell carcinoma and 9 head and neck cancer. Patients were allowed to have had prior anti-PD-1, anti-PD-L1 or anti-CTLA-4 therapy, and approximately 41% of the dose-escalation patients had previously received checkpoint inhibitors. Partial responses occurred in three dose-escalation patients: two with cutaneous melanoma and one with hepatocellular carcinoma. The dose-escalation cohort was 80% to 90% male with a mean age of around 62 years, ranging from roughly 20 to 80. Intravenous ivuxolimab was administered to patients every 2 weeks at six dose levels: 0.01, 0.1, 0.3, 1.5, 3 and 10 mg/kg. The paper covers the monotherapy dose-escalation part of the phase I ivuxolimab trial, which included N of about 51 patients. The purpose of peripheral TCRbeta sequencing was to test whether ivuxolimab changed TCR sequence diversity and led to clonal T-cell expansion. Beyond this particular receptor, the publication reports: The antigen specificity of the clonally expanded peripheral T cells was not determined. Low levels of normalized T-cell clonal expansion were also seen in some patients who did not respond. In the 0.1-3.0 mg/kg groups, partial responders had among the lowest normalized peripheral clonal expansion, particularly in CD8+ T cells. At doses from 0.1 to 3.0 mg/kg, clonal expansion was seen in both CD4+ and CD8+ blood T cells between baseline and week 6. After ivuxolimab, CD8+ T cells had more expanded clones than CD4+ T cells on average.

To sequence the TCRbeta CDR3 region, genomic DNA was isolated from the sorted cells. TCRbeta CDR3 regions were sequenced using the immunoSEQ Assay. TCRdb provides this immuneACCESS table in a form limited to in-frame rearrangements. Some clones are lacking; in checked studies, under half of them reflect an unresolved V gene, and why the rest are absent is not known. The sample table contains fewer than 45,000 clones; only one count was recorded for under 90% of them. 15% to 20% of the sample comes from the top ten. V is clipped by 4 bases and J by 4 bases, and the sequence between their germline boundaries is 17 bases long. The CDR3 runs 15 residues from the cysteine to the phenylalanine. CDR3 DNA is the only sequence kept; it has 45 bases, read in frame from the first base. Taken from the germline V gene (reference sequence), the CDR1 and CDR2 loops are PRHDT and FYEKMQ. The trial excluded patients who had a history of autoimmune disease or who were on systemic immunosuppression. In every dose cohort, peripheral blood was drawn for TCR sequencing at baseline, cycle 4 day 1, and cycle 7 day 1. Samples came from an open-label, multicenter, first-in-human phase I dose-escalation trial of ivuxolimab. The trial enrolled adults with locally advanced or metastatic head and neck squamous cell, hepatocellular, melanoma or renal cell carcinoma. CD4+ and CD8+ T cells were sorted separately from peripheral blood before TCR sequencing.

The receptor was derived from an adult with an advanced solid tumor such as melanoma, head and neck, liver or kidney cancer. Sample: CD4+ or CD8+ T cells sorted from blood, taken in a trial of the OX40 agonist ivuxolimab. This chain joins TRBV13 to TRBJ2-7; the D gene could be TRBD1 or TRBD2, each one agreeing over 6 bases. The base sequence is TGTGCCAGCAGCTCCCGGGGGCGCGGGATTTACGAGCAGTACTTC. It codes for CASSSRGRGIYEQYF.